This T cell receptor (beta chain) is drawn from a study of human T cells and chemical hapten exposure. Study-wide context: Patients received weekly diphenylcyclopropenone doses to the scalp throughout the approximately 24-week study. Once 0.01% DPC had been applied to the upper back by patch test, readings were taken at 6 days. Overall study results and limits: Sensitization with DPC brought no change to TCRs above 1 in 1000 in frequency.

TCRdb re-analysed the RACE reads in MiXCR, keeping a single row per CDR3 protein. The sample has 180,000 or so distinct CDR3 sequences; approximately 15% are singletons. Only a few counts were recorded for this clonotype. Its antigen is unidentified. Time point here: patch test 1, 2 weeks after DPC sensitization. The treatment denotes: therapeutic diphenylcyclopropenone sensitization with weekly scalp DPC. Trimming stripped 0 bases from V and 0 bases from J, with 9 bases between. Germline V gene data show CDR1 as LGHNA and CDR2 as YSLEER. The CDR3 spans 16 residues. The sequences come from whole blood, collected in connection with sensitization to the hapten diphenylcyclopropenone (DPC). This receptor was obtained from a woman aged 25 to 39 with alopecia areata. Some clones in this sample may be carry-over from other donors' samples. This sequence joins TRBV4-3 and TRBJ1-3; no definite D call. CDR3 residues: CASSQDSDYSGNTIYF. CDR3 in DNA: TGCGCCAGCAGCCAAGATTCGGACTACTCTGGAAACACCATATATTTT.